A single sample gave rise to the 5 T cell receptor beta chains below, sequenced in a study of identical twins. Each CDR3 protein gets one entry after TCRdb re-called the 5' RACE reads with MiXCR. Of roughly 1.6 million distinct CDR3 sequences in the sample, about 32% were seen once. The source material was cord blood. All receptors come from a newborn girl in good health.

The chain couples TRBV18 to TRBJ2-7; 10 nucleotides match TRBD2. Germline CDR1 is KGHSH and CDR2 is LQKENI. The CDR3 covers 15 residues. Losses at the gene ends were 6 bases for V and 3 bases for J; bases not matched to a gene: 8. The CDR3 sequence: CASSLSGGRNYEQYF. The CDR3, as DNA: TGTGCCAGCTCCCTTAGCGGGGGGCGAAACTACGAGCAGTACTTC. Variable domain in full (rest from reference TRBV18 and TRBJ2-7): NAGVMQNPRHLVRRRGQEARLRCSPMKGHSHVYWYRQLPEEGLKFMVYLQKENIIDESGMPKERFSAEFPKEGPSILRIQQVVRGDSAAYFCASSLSGGRNYEQYFGPGTRLTVT.

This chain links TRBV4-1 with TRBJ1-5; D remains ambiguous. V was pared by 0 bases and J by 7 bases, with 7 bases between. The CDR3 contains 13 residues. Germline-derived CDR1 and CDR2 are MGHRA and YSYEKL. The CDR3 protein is CASSQDLWQPQHF. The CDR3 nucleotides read TGCGCCAGCAGCCAAGATCTCTGGCAGCCCCAGCATTTT.

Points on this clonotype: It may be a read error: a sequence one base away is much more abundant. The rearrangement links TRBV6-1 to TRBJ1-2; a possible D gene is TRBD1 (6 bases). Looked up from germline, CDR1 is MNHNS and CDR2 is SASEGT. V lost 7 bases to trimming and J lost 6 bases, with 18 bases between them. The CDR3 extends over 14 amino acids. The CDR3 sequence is CASTNRGQYHGYTF. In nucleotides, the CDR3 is TGTGCCAGCACCAACCGGGGGCAGTACCATGGCTACACCTTC.

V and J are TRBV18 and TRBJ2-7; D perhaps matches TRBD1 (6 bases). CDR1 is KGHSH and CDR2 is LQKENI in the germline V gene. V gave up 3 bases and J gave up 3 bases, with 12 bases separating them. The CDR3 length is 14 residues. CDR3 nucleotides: TGTGCCAGCTCACCCCTTAGAGGGGGCTACGAGCAGTACTTC. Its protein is CASSPLRGGYEQYF.

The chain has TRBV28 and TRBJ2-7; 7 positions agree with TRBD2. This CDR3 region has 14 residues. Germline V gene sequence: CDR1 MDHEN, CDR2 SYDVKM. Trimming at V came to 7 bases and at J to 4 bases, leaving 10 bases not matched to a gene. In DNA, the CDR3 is TGTGCCAGCACAGAGGCGGGAGTTGCGTACGAGCAGTACTTC. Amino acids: CASTEAGVAYEQYF. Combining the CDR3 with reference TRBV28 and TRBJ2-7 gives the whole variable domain DVKVTQSSRYLVKRTGEKVFLECVQDMDHENMFWYRQDPGLGLRLIYFSYDVKMKEKGDIPEGYSVSREKKERFSLILESASTNQTSMYLCASTEAGVAYEQYFGPGTRLTVT.